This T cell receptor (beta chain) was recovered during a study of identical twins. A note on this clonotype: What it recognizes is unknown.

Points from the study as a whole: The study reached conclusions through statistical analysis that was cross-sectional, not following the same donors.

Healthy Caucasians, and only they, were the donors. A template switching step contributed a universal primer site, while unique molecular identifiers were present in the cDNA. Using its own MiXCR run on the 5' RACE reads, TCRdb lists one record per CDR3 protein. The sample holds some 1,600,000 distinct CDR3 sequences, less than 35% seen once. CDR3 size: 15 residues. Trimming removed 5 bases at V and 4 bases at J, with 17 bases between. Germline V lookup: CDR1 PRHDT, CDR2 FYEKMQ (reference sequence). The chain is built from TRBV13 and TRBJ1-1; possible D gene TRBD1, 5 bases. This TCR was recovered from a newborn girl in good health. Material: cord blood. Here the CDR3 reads CASSPRQHWSTEAFF. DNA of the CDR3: TGTGCCAGCAGCCCAAGACAGCATTGGAGCACTGAAGCTTTCTTT.